The 21 T cell receptor beta chains below all came from one sample that was sequenced in a study of early T cells in non-severe SARS-CoV-2 infection (dated by TCRdb to the early 2020s). The method was 5' RACE. Data came from a NextSeq 500. TCRdb reran the public reads through fastp at Q25 and MiXCR, keeping productive beta chains. Here each entry gathers all rows of one CDR3 protein and keeps the most common genes and DNA. This sample comprises about 29,000 distinct CDR3 sequences, around 5% of them detected only once. 4% to 5.5% of the sample goes to the ten largest clones. Sequenced sample: whole blood. Receptors were obtained from an adult who was a healthcare worker with PCR-confirmed SARS-CoV-2 infection or an uninfected control (not recorded which).

This clonotype was counted many times. The chain carries TRBV6-5 and TRBJ2-7, with 8 bases matching TRBD1. Trimming cost V 10 bases and J 1 base; bases outside gene matches: 3. The germline V gene has CDR1 MNHEY and CDR2 SVGAGI. This CDR3 region has 12 residues. In DNA form, the CDR3 reads TGTGCCACCGGGACAGGATCCTACGAGCAGTACTTC. It is translated as CATGTGSYEQYF.

Concerning this clonotype itself: A much larger clone differs from this one at a single base, so this may be a read error. The genes are TRBV5-5 and TRBJ2-1; D is uncertain. Germline-derived CDR1 and CDR2 are SGHKS and YYEKEE (reference sequence). CDR3 length: 11 amino acids. CDR3 DNA sequence: TGTGTCAGCAGCTTCGAGGCTGAGCAGTTCTTC. It codes for CVSSFEAEQFF.

CDR3 DNA: TGCAGTGCCAGAACCCTTAGACTAGCGGGAGTCAACAATGAGCAGTTCTTC. It translates to CSARTLRLAGVNNEQFF. The rearrangement joins TRBV20-1 to TRBJ2-1, with 12 bases lining up with TRBD2. Germline-derived CDR1 and CDR2 are DFQATT and SNEGSKA (reference sequence). The CDR3 runs to 17 residues. V shed 6 bases, J shed 5 bases, and the junction held 14 bases outside the gene matches.

The sample holds many counts of this clonotype. The genes are TRBV12-3 or TRBV12-4 and TRBJ2-7; D ambiguous. The CDR3 consists of 14 residues. V was shortened by 1 base and J by 3 bases, with 10 bases between the two germline ends. The CDR3 sequence: CASSLGPDVYEQYF. CDR3 in DNA: TGTGCCAGCAGTTTAGGACCCGACGTCTACGAGCAGTACTTC.

This clonotype was detected ten times or more. The chain recombines TRBV6-2 or TRBV6-3 with TRBJ1-5, with a possible D match to TRBD1 (6 bases). Germline CDR1 MNHEY, CDR2 SVGEGT. V shed 11 bases and J shed 7 bases, with 18 bases lying between them. The CDR3 loop spans 13 amino acids. CDR3 DNA: TGTGCCGGGGGCAACAGGGTATGGCAGCCCCAGCATTTT. This codes for CAGGNRVWQPQHF.

This clonotype was found a few times. J is TRBJ2-7 and V is TRBV20-1; 7 bases map to TRBD1. Germline V gives CDR1 DFQATT, CDR2 SNEGSKA (reference sequence). This CDR3 has 15 residues. V lost 6 bases to trimming and J lost 1 base; unmatched junction nucleotides: 12. The CDR3 loop is CSARSHLQGSYEQYF. As DNA, the CDR3 is TGCAGTGCCAGGTCCCACCTACAGGGGTCCTACGAGCAGTACTTC.

At least ten counts were recorded for this clonotype. The V call is TRBV5-1, the J call TRBJ2-3; 9 nucleotides line up with TRBD2. After removal of 4 bases from V and 3 bases from J, the junction contained 12 bases not matched to a gene. CDR3 length equals 17 residues. CDR1 SGHRS and CDR2 YFSETQ come from the germline V gene. In DNA, the CDR3 is TGCGCCAGCAGCCCGGGAATAGCGGGAGCGGCTACAGATACGCAGTATTTT. Residues: CASSPGIAGAATDTQYF.

At least ten counts were recorded for this clonotype. The rearrangement links TRBV12-3 or TRBV12-4 to TRBJ2-7; 7 bases agree with TRBD1. This CDR3 region has 14 residues. V was clipped by 5 bases and J by 2 bases; unmatched bases: 6. The CDR3 DNA reads as TGTGCCAGCAGTGTACAGGGGCCGACCTACGAGCAGTACTTC. This sequence encodes CASSVQGPTYEQYF.

There are a few counts of this clonotype. A read error may explain this, as a much larger clone is one base away. The chain is built from TRBV7-6 and TRBJ2-5, with D maybe TRBD1 (6 bases). The CDR3 has 16 residues. CDR1 and CDR2 from the germline V gene are SGHVS and FNYEAQ. The CDR3 sequence is CASCLVTWTAKETQYF. CDR3 sequence (DNA): TGTGCCAGCTGCTTAGTAACTTGGACAGCCAAAGAGACCCAGTACTTC.

The chain is built from TRBV29-1 and TRBJ2-1, with 7 positions matching TRBD2. The ends lost 7 bases at V and 9 bases at J; junction bases unmatched: 6. This CDR3 has 11 amino acids. CDR1 SQVTM and CDR2 ANQGSEA come from the germline V gene. The CDR3, as DNA: TGCAGCGGGCGGGAGTCGAGTGAGCAGTTCTTC. Amino acid sequence: CSGRESSEQFF.

The chain combines TRBV27 with TRBJ2-7, with a possible D match to TRBD1 (5 bases). The CDR3 consists of 13 residues. V shed 5 bases and J shed 0 bases, with 8 bases lying between them. Germline assignment: CDR1 MNHEY and CDR2 SMNVEV (reference sequence). The CDR3 nucleotides are TGTGCCAGCAGTCAGACAGTCTCCTACGAGCAGTACTTC. Encoded protein: CASSQTVSYEQYF.

This clonotype has a count of ten or more. The V call is TRBV20-1, the J call TRBJ2-1; 8 bases map to TRBD2. The germline gives CDR1 DFQATT, CDR2 SNEGSKA (reference sequence). This CDR3 spans 17 amino acids. The junction had 10 bases not matched to a gene; V was cut back by 2 bases and J by 1 base. CDR3 region: CSARTGASGFSYNEQFF. CDR3 DNA sequence: TGCAGTGCTAGAACGGGCGCTAGCGGGTTTTCCTACAATGAGCAGTTCTTC.

This clonotype was detected ten times or more. J is TRBJ1-5 and V is TRBV28; TRBD1 aligns across 8 bases. Losses at the gene ends were 5 bases for V and 4 bases for J; bases not matched to a gene: 7. CDR1 and CDR2 (germline): MDHEN, SYDVKM. CDR3 length equals 15 residues. The CDR3 nucleotides read TGTGCCAGCAGTCCGGACAGGGTGGGGAATCAGCCCCAGCATTTT. Protein: CASSPDRVGNQPQHF.

This clonotype has a count of ten or more. The rearrangement joins TRBV11-2 to TRBJ1-1; the D is unclear. The CDR3 consists of 14 residues. The V end was cut by 0 bases, the J end by 4 bases, with 9 bases between. Germline CDR1 reads SGHAT; CDR2 reads FQNNGV. Written as DNA, the CDR3 is TGTGCCAGCAGCTTAGATCTGGGGAGCACTGAAGCTTTCTTT. Its protein product is CASSLDLGSTEAFF.

This clonotype was seen repeatedly, ten times or more. The chain couples TRBV19 to TRBJ2-3; D remains unclear. This CDR3 has 14 residues. V lost 3 bases and J lost 0, with 7 bases in between. In germline, CDR1 is LNHDA, CDR2 SQIVND (reference sequence). The CDR3 region has the DNA TGTGCCAGTAGTATTTTTGCTAGCACAGATACGCAGTATTTT. Amino acid sequence: CASSIFASTDTQYF.

This clonotype showed up just a few times. A read error may account for a junction end that differs from germline. This chain connects TRBV6-2 or TRBV6-3 to TRBJ2-7, with 9 positions matching TRBD1. Germline V gene sequence: CDR1 MNHEY, CDR2 SVGEGT. The CDR3 is made up of 15 amino acids. The chain's CDR3 is CVSSRPGQGNYEQYF. Written as DNA, the CDR3 is TGTGTCAGCAGTCGCCCGGGACAGGGTAACTACGAGCAGTACTTC.

This clonotype was observed at least ten times. This chain joins TRBV5-1 and TRBJ2-7; D gene ambiguous. This CDR3 contains 15 residues. From germline, CDR1 is SGHRS and CDR2 YFSETQ. Trimming removed 0 bases from V and 3 bases from J, with 13 bases in between. CDR3 sequence (DNA): TGCGCCAGCAGCTTGGATCTAAGGTCAGGCTACGAGCAGTACTTC. Translation gives CASSLDLRSGYEQYF.

This clonotype came up many times. This chain connects TRBV25-1 to TRBJ2-7; the match to TRBD1 covers 11 bases. The V and J ends lost 7 bases and 5 bases, in that order; junction bases with no gene match: 4. From germline, CDR1 is MGHDK and CDR2 SYGVNS. CDR3 size: 13 residues. The CDR3 DNA reads as TGTGCCAGCACTCGGACAGGGGGCAACGAGCAGTACTTC. Its protein product is CASTRTGGNEQYF.

At least ten counts were recorded for this clonotype. The rearrangement uses TRBV4-1 and TRBJ2-1; 9 bases match TRBD2. Germline assignment: CDR1 MGHRA and CDR2 YSYEKL. CDR3 length equals 15 residues. The V segment lost 1 base and the J segment 5 bases; nucleotides outside the gene matches: 3. The CDR3 is CASSQGPSGDNEQFF. For the CDR3, the DNA is TGCGCCAGCAGCCAAGGTCCTAGCGGGGACAATGAGCAGTTCTTC.

In its sample, this clonotype was seen a few times. V is TRBV7-8 and J is TRBJ2-7; TRBD2 matches 11 bases. CDR3 size: 15 residues. The V segment lost 1 base and the J segment 3 bases; nucleotides outside the gene matches: 2. Looked up from germline, CDR1 is SGHVS and CDR2 is FQNEAQ. This chain's CDR3 is CASSLGLAGLYEQYF. CDR3 in DNA: TGTGCCAGCAGCTTAGGACTAGCGGGACTCTACGAGCAGTACTTC.

There are many counts of this clonotype. This chain joins TRBV28 and TRBJ1-2; no definite D call. The V end was cut by 4 bases, the J end by 5 bases, with 5 bases between. There are 11 residues in the CDR3. The V gene's germline CDR1 is MDHEN and CDR2 SYDVKM. CDR3 sequence: CASSSRYGYTF. The CDR3 nucleotides read TGTGCCAGCAGTTCGCGGTATGGCTACACCTTC.